This TCR beta chain comes out of a study of T cell changes during pregnancy in multiple sclerosis. The CDR3 length is 14 residues. V trimming: 1 base; J trimming: 4 bases; junction bases outside the gene matches: 4. In germline, CDR1 is SGHRS, CDR2 YFSETQ. TCRdb's copy holds only in-frame clones and misses some; the assay was immunoSEQ multiplex PCR. In the table there are approximately 80,000 clones, 94% of which are singletons. The input for sequencing was peripheral blood, taken in the third trimester of pregnancy. The TCR comes from a female donor with multiple sclerosis, enrolled in a pregnancy study. This chain connects TRBV5-1 to TRBJ2-5; 7 bases line up with TRBD2. In DNA form, the CDR3 reads TGCGCCAGCAGCTTGCTCTGGACTAGAGAGACCCAGTACTTC. It yields the protein CASSLLWTRETQYF. The full variable domain, completed using reference TRBV5-1 and TRBJ2-5, is KAGVTQTPRYLIKTRGQQVTLSCSPISGHRSVSWYQQTPGQGLQFLFEYFSETQRNKGNFPGRFSGRQFSNSRSEMNVSTLELGDSALYLCASSLLWTRETQYFGPGTRLLVL.